The 28 T cell receptor beta chains below all came from one sample that was sequenced in a study of blood T cell repertoires in COVID-19. Libraries were prepared by immunoSEQ multiplex PCR; TCRdb keeps only in-frame clonotypes and omits some of them. Of a few hundred thousand clones listed, roughly 80% were seen once; the top ten hold about 4.8%. The sample was peripheral blood. All receptors come from a woman in her 70s with COVID-19, enrolled during active disease.

The V and J genes are TRBV7-2 and TRBJ2-1, with 12 nucleotides matching TRBD2. V was pared by 6 bases and J by 8 bases, with 14 bases of the junction left unmatched. Germline loops: CDR1 SGHTA, CDR2 FQGNSA. The CDR3 is 17 amino acids. CDR3 protein: CASRQVGLAGFVDEQFF. CDR3 nucleotide sequence: TGTGCCAGCAGACAAGTAGGACTAGCGGGATTCGTAGATGAGCAGTTCTTC.

The chain uses TRBV24-1 and TRBJ2-2; 10 bases align to TRBD1. This CDR3 comprises 16 residues. J was trimmed by 5 bases and V by 5 bases; bases with no gene match: 7. CDR1 KGHDR and CDR2 SFDVKD come from the germline V gene. CDR3 nucleotides: TGTGCCACCAGTGTGACAGGGGGCGGTGGAACCGGGGAGCTGTTTTTT. Its translation is CATSVTGGGGTGELFF.

The V and J genes are TRBV18 and TRBJ2-5, with 12 bases that match TRBD2. Germline V gene lookup returns CDR1 KGHSH and CDR2 LQKENI. The CDR3 consists of 14 residues. Trimming took 8 bases from V and 5 from J; bases not matched to a gene: 6. This chain's CDR3 is CASQLAGGGETQYF. CDR3 in DNA: TGTGCCAGCCAACTAGCGGGAGGAGGGGAGACCCAGTACTTC.

The chain uses TRBV28 and TRBJ2-3, with D tentatively TRBD1 (6 bases). V was trimmed by 4 bases and J by 0 bases, leaving 11 bases between them. The CDR3 contains 15 residues. Germline V gives CDR1 MDHEN, CDR2 SYDVKM. The CDR3 loop is CASSYQGQSTDTQYF. The CDR3, as DNA: TGTGCCAGCAGTTATCAGGGGCAAAGCACAGATACGCAGTATTTT.

As to this clone: The limits of the CDR3 on the DNA are not certain, so only TCRdb's listed CDR3 is given. The rearrangement joins TRBV29-1 to TRBJ2-3; the D call in the table, TRBD1, was not verified against the DNA. Ends included, the CDR3 has 13 residues. Germline assignment: CDR1 SQVTM and CDR2 ANQGSEA. The CDR3 sequence is CSLQGFLADTQYF.

The rearrangement joins TRBV27 to TRBJ2-4, with D possibly being TRBD2 (6 bases). The CDR3 has 15 residues. The V and J ends lost 5 bases and 4 bases respectively, with 15 bases between them. Germline lookup yields CDR1 MNHEY and CDR2 SMNVEV (reference sequence). CDR3 in DNA: TGTGCCAGCAGTCCACTGGGACTGCAAAAAAACATTCAGTACTTC. This codes for CASSPLGLQKNIQYF.

V is TRBV27 and J is TRBJ2-1, with D tentatively TRBD2 (5 bases). The CDR3 contains 15 residues. V lost 3 bases to trimming and J lost 0 bases, with 9 bases between them. CDR1 and CDR2 from the germline V gene are MNHEY and SMNVEV (reference sequence). CDR3 in amino acids: CASSFQRLSYNEQFF. The CDR3 DNA reads as TGTGCCAGCAGTTTCCAGCGGCTCTCCTACAATGAGCAGTTCTTC.

The chain links TRBV3-1 (or the pseudogene TRBV3-2) to TRBJ2-7; no firm D call. Germline assignment: CDR1 LGHDT and CDR2 YNNKEL (reference sequence). This CDR3 spans 14 amino acids. V shed 1 base and J shed 1 base, with 8 bases lying between them. The DNA of the CDR3 is TGTGCCAGCAGCCAAGGTGGAGAGTCCTACGAGCAGTACTTC. It translates to CASSQGGESYEQYF.

V and J are TRBV2 and TRBJ1-2; the match to TRBD1 covers 10 bases. The trim removed 6 bases at V and 7 bases at J, leaving 8 bases unmatched. Looked up from germline, CDR1 is SNHLY and CDR2 is FYNNEI. The CDR3 length is 14 residues. The CDR3, as DNA: TGTGCCAGCAGCCGAGACAGGGGGCTTGGTGGCTACACCTTC. This translates into CASSRDRGLGGYTF. Full variable domain (rest looked up from reference TRBV2 and TRBJ1-2): EPEVTQTPSHQVTQMGQEVILRCVPISNHLYFYWYRQILGQKVEFLVSFYNNEISEKSEIFDDQFSVERPDGSNFTLKIRSTKLEDSAMYFCASSRDRGLGGYTFGSGTRLTVV.

On this clone: Other nucleotide sequences in the sample specify the same CDR3. This chain joins TRBV12-3 or TRBV12-4 and TRBJ1-2; perhaps TRBD1 as D (5 bases). The CDR3 extends over 13 amino acids. The V gene lost 5 bases and the J gene lost 2 bases, with 9 bases spanning the gap. The CDR3 DNA reads TGTGCCAGCAGTCAACAGGTGAACTATGGCTACACCTTC. It yields the protein CASSQQVNYGYTF.

The rearrangement joins TRBV11-2 to TRBJ1-1, with 11 positions matching TRBD1. Losses at the gene ends were 0 bases for V and 3 bases for J; bases not matched to a gene: 15. CDR1 is SGHAT, CDR2 FQNNGV, per germline. The CDR3 is 20 amino acids. CDR3: CASSLDRMGTGGTRYTEAFF. As DNA, the CDR3 is TGTGCCAGCAGCTTAGATCGAATGGGGACAGGGGGGACTCGGTACACTGAAGCTTTCTTT.

The chain joins TRBV19 to TRBJ2-7; TRBD1 agrees at 7 bases. The germline CDR1 and CDR2 sequences are LNHDA and SQIVND (reference sequence). This CDR3 region has 13 residues. J gave up 0 bases and V 5 bases, and 1 base lay outside the gene matches. Here the CDR3 DNA reads TGTGCCAGTAGTCGGGACAGCTCCTACGAGCAGTACTTC. Protein product: CASSRDSSYEQYF.

This clone appeared a single time. V gene TRBV6-2 or TRBV6-3 combines with J gene TRBJ1-5, with 8 bases lining up with TRBD1. The trim removed 5 bases at V and 2 bases at J, leaving 8 bases unmatched. CDR1 is MNHEY and CDR2 is SVGEGT in the germline V gene. The CDR3 runs to 16 residues. CDR3 DNA sequence: TGTGCCAGCAGTGATACAGGGGGAATTCGCAATCAGCCCCAGCATTTT. The encoded protein is CASSDTGGIRNQPQHF.

The chain couples TRBV7-7 to TRBJ1-5, with D possibly matching TRBD1 (6 bases). This CDR3 comprises 13 residues. Between the trimmed V and J ends, which lost 5 bases and 9 bases, there was a span of 14 bases. Germline V gene sequence: CDR1 SSHAT, CDR2 FNYEAQ (reference sequence). The CDR3 here is CASSPGQPRPQHF. The DNA for the CDR3 is TGTGCCAGCAGCCCCGGACAGCCTCGGCCCCAGCATTTT.

The table lists this clone with a few counts. This chain links TRBV7-2 with TRBJ2-3, with D perhaps matching TRBD2 (6 bases). Germline CDR1 is SGHTA and CDR2 is FQGNSA. Trimming took off 5 bases at V and 0 bases at J, with 15 bases between the two ends. This CDR3 region has 16 residues. CDR3 residues: CASSLSSGSSTDTQYF. The CDR3 DNA sequence: TGTGCCAGCAGCCTCAGTAGCGGTTCGAGCACAGATACGCAGTATTTT.

This clone was detected ten times or more. The chain carries TRBV3-1 (or the pseudogene TRBV3-2) and TRBJ2-7, with D maybe TRBD1 (7 bases). The CDR3 sequence is 14 residues long. V was pared by 4 bases and J by 3 bases, with 13 bases between. From germline, CDR1 is LGHDT and CDR2 YNNKEL (reference sequence). Here the CDR3 DNA reads TGTGCCAGCAGCCTCAGGGGGGAGATCTACGAGCAGTACTTC. As protein: CASSLRGEIYEQYF.

The chain links TRBV19 to TRBJ1-2; TRBD1 is a possible D gene (5 bases). Trimming shortened V by 3 bases and J by 6 bases, and 23 bases separated the two germline ends. CDR3 size: 17 residues. CDR1 is LNHDA, CDR2 SQIVND, per germline (reference sequence). CDR3 sequence (DNA): TGTGCCAGTAGTATCCTTGTCCCGACAGACCGAAAAGATGGCTACACCTTC. The encoded protein is CASSILVPTDRKDGYTF.

The V call is TRBV4-3, the J call TRBJ1-2; a weak D match, TRBD1 (6 bases). This CDR3 is built from 14 residues. Germline loops: CDR1 LGHNA, CDR2 YSLEER. Trimming removed 1 base at V and 4 bases at J, with 10 bases between. The CDR3 region has the DNA TGCGCCAGCAGCCAAGCTACAGGGACCTATGGCTACACCTTC. Its protein product is CASSQATGTYGYTF.

In DNA, the CDR3 is TGTGCCAGTAGTTCACATATGAACACTGAAGCTTTCTTT. Translation: CASSSHMNTEAFF. The genes are TRBV19 and TRBJ1-1; no clear D gene. The V and J ends lost 5 bases and 0 bases respectively, with 7 bases between them. The CDR3 sequence is 13 residues long. Germline lookup yields CDR1 LNHDA and CDR2 SQIVND (reference sequence).

Of note for this clone: The junction does not match germline at one end; this may be a read error. The CDR3 region is CSASTRGGNQPQHF. The CDR3 DNA is TGCAGTGCTAGTACTCGGGGGGGCAACCAGCCCCAGCATTTT. The V gene is TRBV20-1, the J gene TRBJ1-5, with D perhaps TRBD1 (6 bases). Germline V gives CDR1 DFQATT, CDR2 SNEGSKA (reference sequence). CDR3 length: 14 residues.

The genes are TRBV2 and TRBJ2-3, with 7 bases matching TRBD1. The CDR3 totals 16 residues. The V gene end was trimmed by 6 bases and the J gene end by 6 bases; junction bases not matched to a gene: 15. CDR1 is SNHLY, CDR2 FYNNEI, per germline. Here the CDR3 reads CASSGQVVNGMDTQYF. Written as DNA, the CDR3 is TGTGCCAGCAGCGGACAGGTAGTAAACGGTATGGATACGCAGTATTTT.

The chain has TRBV28 and TRBJ1-2, with TRBD1 matching over 11 bases. This CDR3 spans 16 amino acids. The V and J ends lost 5 bases and 3 bases, in that order; junction bases with no gene match: 8. The germline V gene has CDR1 MDHEN and CDR2 SYDVKM. Written as DNA, the CDR3 is TGTGCCAGCAGTCCTAGGACAGGGGGCGGGGACTATGGCTACACCTTC. Its protein is CASSPRTGGGDYGYTF.

The chain is built from TRBV18 and TRBJ2-7, with 7 bases matching TRBD1. CDR3 length: 16 residues. Germline loops: CDR1 KGHSH, CDR2 LQKENI. V shed 2 bases and J 1 base; nucleotides not matched to a gene: 8. In DNA form, the CDR3 reads TGTGCCAGCTCACCATTTACCGGGACAGCTTCCTACGAGCAGTACTTC. Its protein is CASSPFTGTASYEQYF.

CDR3 in amino acids: CASGQSYGYTF. The CDR3 region has the DNA TGCGCAAGCGGACAGAGCTATGGCTACACCTTC. This chain connects TRBV5-1 to TRBJ1-2, with D perhaps TRBD1 (6 bases). Germline CDR1 SGHRS, CDR2 YFSETQ. The CDR3 has 11 residues.

J is TRBJ1-5 and V is TRBV28; 9 nucleotides line up with TRBD1. The V gene's germline CDR1 is MDHEN and CDR2 SYDVKM. The V segment lost 6 bases and the J segment 6 bases; nucleotides outside the gene matches: 9. The CDR3 has 15 amino acids. CDR3 coding DNA: TGTGCCAGCAGGGGGGGAGGGACAGGGCCTCAGCCCCAGCATTTT. Translated, it gives CASRGGGTGPQPQHF.

This clone came up once. The chain links TRBV6-1 to TRBJ2-7; D not certain. The CDR3 sequence is 12 residues long. Trimming took off 3 bases at V and 2 bases at J, with 5 bases between the two ends. Germline loops: CDR1 MNHNS, CDR2 SASEGT. CDR3 coding DNA: TGTGCCAGCAGTGATCCTCCCTACGAGCAGTACTTC. The encoded protein is CASSDPPYEQYF.

The CDR3 spells CASAQTVGQGREDTEAFF. The DNA of the CDR3 is TGTGCCAGCGCGCAAACCGTCGGACAGGGCCGTGAGGACACTGAAGCTTTCTTT. The rearrangement joins TRBV5-6 to TRBJ1-1, with 8 positions matching TRBD1. This CDR3 has 18 amino acids. CDR1 SGHDT and CDR2 YYEEEE come from the germline V gene. Losses at the gene ends were 7 bases for V and 3 bases for J; bases not matched to a gene: 20.

This sequence joins TRBV6-5 and TRBJ1-1; 11 bases are shared with TRBD1. J gave up 4 bases and V 4 bases, and 5 bases lay outside the gene matches. The CDR3 runs to 15 residues. Germline V lookup: CDR1 MNHEY, CDR2 SVGAGI. CDR3 amino acids: CASSSGTGGITEAFF. CDR3 DNA: TGTGCCAGCAGTTCCGGGACAGGGGGGATCACTGAAGCTTTCTTT.